This is a list of T cell receptor beta chains from one sample in a study of T-cell reconstitution after alpha-beta-depleted transplantation in children. TCRdb processed the PCR reads anew with MiXCR; each CDR3 protein has one entry. The data hold under 250,000 distinct CDR3 sequences, with under 8.5% observed a single time. Sequencing was performed on PBMCs, taken before TCRalphabeta/CD19-depleted stem cell transplant. The receptors were sampled from a boy aged 2-9 years with acute lymphoblastic leukemia, due to receive a stem cell transplant. Each CDR3 is given with its conserved first and last residue. D genes are given only for firm matches. Not all rows give a size; the values are once, few, many and, for expanded clones, a class.

>NA|NA|12|TRBJ2-7|TRBV12-3/TRBV12-4
CASGRGGYEQYF
TGTGCCAGCGGCAGGGGGGGCTACGAGCAGTACTTC
>NA|NA|15|TRBJ2-7|TRBV7-2
CASSSDFLSSYEQYF
TGTGCCAGCAGCTCGGACTTCCTGAGCTCCTACGAGCAGTACTTC
>NA|many|14|TRBJ1-2|TRBV10-2
CATLTNGQNYGYTF
TGCGCCACCCTTACGAATGGACAGAACTATGGCTACACCTTC
>NA|few|14|TRBJ2-7|TRBV29-1
CSVVLAGEGYEQYF
TGCAGCGTTGTGCTGGCAGGGGAGGGGTACGAGCAGTACTTC
>NA|NA|13|TRBJ1-1|TRBV7-2
CASSPGMNPEAFF
TGTGCCAGCAGCCCGGGGATGAACCCTGAAGCTTTCTTT
>TRBD1|many|14|TRBJ2-4|TRBV20-1
CSADPGQGGNIQYF
TGCAGTGCCGACCCGGGACAGGGCGGAAACATTCAGTACTTC
>NA|few|17|TRBJ2-1|TRBV14
CASTTKSTKTGYNEQFF
TGTGCCAGCACCACCAAGTCCACGAAGACAGGATACAATGAGCAGTTCTTC
>NA|many|9|TRBJ2-1|TRBV11-2
CASRDEQFF
TGTGCCAGCCGTGATGAGCAGTTCTTC
>TRBD1|few|14|TRBJ1-2|TRBV9
CASSARTGGYGYTF
TGTGCCAGCAGCGCCCGGACAGGGGGGTATGGCTACACCTTC
>TRBD2|NA|15|TRBJ2-5|TRBV6-5
CASSYSGGSGETQYF
TGTGCCAGCAGTTACTCTGGCGGGAGCGGTGAGACCCAGTACTTC
>TRBD1|few|13|TRBJ2-1|TRBV7-3
CASSTQGEDEQFF
TGTGCCAGCAGCACACAGGGGGAGGATGAGCAGTTCTTC
>TRBD1|few|16|TRBJ1-5|TRBV28
CASSPRYRGHHQPQHF
TGTGCCAGCAGTCCACGATACAGGGGGCATCATCAGCCCCAGCATTTT
>NA|many|16|TRBJ2-1|TRBV5-1
CASSLGVQAGYNEQFF
TGCGCCAGCAGCTTGGGGGTCCAGGCGGGCTACAATGAGCAGTTCTTC
>TRBD2|NA|15|TRBJ2-1|TRBV7-2
CASSSKAGAGGEQFF
TGTGCCAGCAGCTCGAAAGCGGGGGCCGGGGGTGAGCAGTTCTTC
>NA|many|15|TRBJ2-3|TRBV28
CASSLGTQGTDTQYF
TGTGCCAGCAGTTTAGGAACTCAGGGAACAGATACGCAGTATTTT
>NA|many|13|TRBJ2-1|TRBV6-2/TRBV6-3
CASSSGLTNEQFF
TGTGCCAGCAGTTCGGGACTCACTAATGAGCAGTTCTTC
>TRBD1|many|14|TRBJ2-7|TRBV7-2
CASSLYRGSYEQYF
TGTGCCAGCAGCTTATACAGGGGCTCCTACGAGCAGTACTTC
>NA|few|14|TRBJ2-5|TRBV7-6
CASSPRSGRETQYF
TGTGCCAGCAGCCCTAGGTCAGGTAGAGAGACCCAGTACTTC
>TRBD1|many|15|TRBJ1-1|TRBV27
CASTLSGTGGTEAFF
TGTGCCAGCACTCTCTCCGGGACAGGGGGCACTGAAGCTTTCTTT
>NA|NA|12|TRBJ2-5|TRBV6-1
CASSRTAETQYF
TGTGCCAGCAGCAGGACAGCAGAGACCCAGTACTTC
>NA|few|13|TRBJ1-2|TRBV19
CASSIDAQSGYTF
TGTGCCAGTAGTATAGACGCCCAGAGCGGCTACACCTTC
>NA|many|14|TRBJ2-2|TRBV7-9
CASSLNGVSGELFF
TGTGCCAGCAGCTTAAACGGTGTATCCGGGGAGCTGTTTTTT
>TRBD1|NA|14|TRBJ1-5|TRBV13
CASSVDRLNQPQHF
TGTGCCAGCAGCGTGGACAGGTTAAATCAGCCCCAGCATTTT
>NA|few|17|TRBJ2-3|TRBV7-2
CASSLPSSGRPTDTQYF
TGTGCCAGCAGCTTACCCTCCTCAGGGCGGCCCACAGATACGCAGTATTTT
>NA|NA|14|TRBJ2-5|TRBV5-4
CASSYRTREETQYF
TGTGCCAGCAGCTACCGGACGAGGGAGGAGACCCAGTACTTC
>NA|many|13|TRBJ2-7|TRBV28
CAIWPRDSYEQYF
TGTGCCATCTGGCCGAGGGACTCCTACGAGCAGTACTTC
>NA|many|15|TRBJ2-7|TRBV11-1
CASSLRDTGAYEQYF
TGTGCCAGCAGCCTTCGCGATACGGGCGCCTACGAGCAGTACTTC
>TRBD1|many|18|TRBJ1-1|TRBV4-3
CASSQDLRQGAGRTEAFF
TGCGCCAGCAGCCAAGATCTCCGGCAGGGGGCGGGTCGGACTGAAGCTTTCTTT
>TRBD1|many|14|TRBJ2-7|TRBV30
CAWSVNRQGTGQYF
TGTGCCTGGAGTGTAAACCGACAGGGGACCGGGCAGTACTTC
>NA|many|15|TRBJ1-5|TRBV7-2
CASSLVDGQGQPQHF
TGTGCCAGCAGCTTAGTCGACGGCCAGGGGCAGCCCCAGCATTTT
>NA|few|13|TRBJ2-5|TRBV20-1
CSVDRLYQETQYF
TGCAGTGTGGACCGGCTGTACCAAGAGACCCAGTACTTC
>TRBD1|NA|15|TRBJ1-2|TRBV19
CASSHGTGNLYGYTF
TGTGCCAGTAGTCACGGGACAGGGAATCTCTATGGCTACACCTTC
>NA|many|17|TRBJ2-1|TRBV20-1
CSARDQAGKSSYNEQFF
TGCAGTGCTAGAGATCAGGCAGGGAAAAGCTCCTACAATGAGCAGTTCTTC
>NA|NA|13|TRBJ1-2|TRBV6-2/TRBV6-3
CASHRGNNYGYTF
TGTGCCAGCCACAGAGGGAATAACTATGGCTACACCTTC
>NA|many|12|TRBJ1-5|TRBV15
CATSKYEQPQHF
TGTGCCACCAGCAAGTACGAGCAGCCCCAGCATTTT
>NA|many|15|TRBJ2-7|TRBV7-2
CASSSSGTYPYEQYF
TGTGCCAGCAGCTCCTCCGGGACCTATCCCTACGAGCAGTACTTC
>NA|many|15|TRBJ1-6|TRBV10-3
CAISDEGGYNSPLHF
TGTGCCATCAGTGATGAGGGAGGCTATAATTCACCCCTCCACTTT
>NA|many|15|TRBJ1-3|TRBV10-3
CAISDVTSSGNTIYF
TGTGCCATCAGTGATGTGACCTCCTCTGGAAACACCATATATTTT
>TRBD2|few|19|TRBJ2-1|TRBV3-1
CASSQTPGLAGGPTNEQFF
TGTGCCAGCAGCCAAACCCCGGGACTAGCGGGAGGGCCGACCAATGAGCAGTTCTTC
>NA|many|15|TRBJ2-3|TRBV29-1
CSFLLGDTSTDTQYF
TGCAGCTTCCTCTTAGGGGACACCAGCACAGATACGCAGTATTTT
>NA|few|13|TRBJ2-2|TRBV11-3
CASGGGNTGELFF
TGTGCCAGCGGTGGGGGGAACACCGGGGAGCTGTTTTTT